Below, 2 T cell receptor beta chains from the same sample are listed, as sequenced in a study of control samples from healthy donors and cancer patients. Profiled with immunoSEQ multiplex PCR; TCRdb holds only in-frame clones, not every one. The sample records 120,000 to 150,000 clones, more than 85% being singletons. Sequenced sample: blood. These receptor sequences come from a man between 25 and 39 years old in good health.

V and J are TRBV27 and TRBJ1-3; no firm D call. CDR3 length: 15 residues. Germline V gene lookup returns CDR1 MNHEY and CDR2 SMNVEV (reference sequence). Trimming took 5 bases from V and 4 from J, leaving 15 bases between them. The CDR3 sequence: CASSPNSLSGNTIYF. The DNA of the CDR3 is TGTGCCAGCAGTCCTAACTCGCTTTCGGGAAACACCATATATTTT.

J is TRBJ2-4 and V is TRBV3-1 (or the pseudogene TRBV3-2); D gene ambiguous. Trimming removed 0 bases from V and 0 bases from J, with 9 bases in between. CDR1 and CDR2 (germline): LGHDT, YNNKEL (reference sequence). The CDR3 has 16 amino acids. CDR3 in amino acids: CASSQDRGIAKNIQYF. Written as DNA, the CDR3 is TGTGCCAGCAGCCAAGATCGCGGTATAGCCAAAAACATTCAGTACTTC.